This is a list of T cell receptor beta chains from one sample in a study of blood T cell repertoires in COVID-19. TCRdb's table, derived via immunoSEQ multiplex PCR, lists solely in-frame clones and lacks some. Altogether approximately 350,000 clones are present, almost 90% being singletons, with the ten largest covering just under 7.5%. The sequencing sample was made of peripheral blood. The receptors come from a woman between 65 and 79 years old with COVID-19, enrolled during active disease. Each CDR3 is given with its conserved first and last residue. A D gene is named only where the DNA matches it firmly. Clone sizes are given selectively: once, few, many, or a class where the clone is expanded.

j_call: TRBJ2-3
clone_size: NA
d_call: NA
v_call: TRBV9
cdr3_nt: TGTGCCAGCAGCGTTATGAGGGGGGGTACAGATACGCAGTATTTT
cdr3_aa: CASSVMRGGTDTQYF

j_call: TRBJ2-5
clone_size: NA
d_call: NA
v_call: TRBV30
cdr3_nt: TGTGCCTGGAGTGTATTGAGGGAGACCCAGTACTTC
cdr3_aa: CAWSVLRETQYF

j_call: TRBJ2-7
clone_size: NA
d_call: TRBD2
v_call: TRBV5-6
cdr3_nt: TGTGCCAGCAGCTTGGGAGCGGGGGGCTCTCGGGAGCAGTACTTC
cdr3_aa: CASSLGAGGSREQYF

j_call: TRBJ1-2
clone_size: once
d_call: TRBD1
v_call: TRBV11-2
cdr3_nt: TGTGCCAGCAGCTACACGACAGGGGTTGAATATGGCTACACCTTC
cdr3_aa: CASSYTTGVEYGYTF

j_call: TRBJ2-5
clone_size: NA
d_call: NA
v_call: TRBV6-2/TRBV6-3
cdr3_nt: TGTGCCAGCAGTTCCCCTAGCGTTGCGGAGACCCAGTACTTC
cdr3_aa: CASSSPSVAETQYF

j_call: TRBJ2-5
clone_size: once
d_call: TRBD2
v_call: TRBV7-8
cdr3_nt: TGTGCCAGCACCCTAATAGGCGGGGGAAGGGGAGAGACCCAGTACTTC
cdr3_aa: CASTLIGGGRGETQYF

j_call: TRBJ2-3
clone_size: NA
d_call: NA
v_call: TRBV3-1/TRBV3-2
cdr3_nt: TGTGCCAGCAGCCCTTCGGGTAGTGGCCCCGTGGTTGATACGCAGTATTTT
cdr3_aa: CASSPSGSGPVVDTQYF

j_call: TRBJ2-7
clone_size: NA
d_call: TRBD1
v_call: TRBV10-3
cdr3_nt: TGTGCCATCAGTGAGTCAAACACCGGGACAGGAGACTACGAGCAGTACTTC
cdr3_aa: CAISESNTGTGDYEQYF

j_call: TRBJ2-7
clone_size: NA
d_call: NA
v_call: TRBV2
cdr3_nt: TGTGCCAGCAGGACCTCCGGGACTCCCCATGAGGAGCAGTACTTC
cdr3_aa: CASRTSGTPHEEQYF

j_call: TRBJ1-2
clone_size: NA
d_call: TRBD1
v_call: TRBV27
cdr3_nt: TGTGCCAGCAGTACCACGATGACAGGGCAAGGATATGGCTACACCTTC
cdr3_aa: CASSTTMTGQGYGYTF

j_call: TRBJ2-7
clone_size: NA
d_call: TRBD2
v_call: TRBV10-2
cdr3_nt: TGCGCCAGCAGTCTACTAGCGGGGGGTCCTTACGAGCAGTACTTC
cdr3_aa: CASSLLAGGPYEQYF

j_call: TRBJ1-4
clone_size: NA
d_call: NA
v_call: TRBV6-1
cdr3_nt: TGTGCCAGCAGTGAAGAGGGAGGGGCGGGGAAACTGTTTTTT
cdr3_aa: CASSEEGGAGKLFF

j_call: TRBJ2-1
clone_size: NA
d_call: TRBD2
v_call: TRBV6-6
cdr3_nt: TGTGCCAGCAGTTACTCGTTCAGCGGGGGGGCACTAGAGCAGTTCTTC
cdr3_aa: CASSYSFSGGALEQFF

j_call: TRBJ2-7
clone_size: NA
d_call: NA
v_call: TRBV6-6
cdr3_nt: TGTGCCACCAGTATGGGCCCCTACGAGCAGTACTTC
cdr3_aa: CATSMGPYEQYF

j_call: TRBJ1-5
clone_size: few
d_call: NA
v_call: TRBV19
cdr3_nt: TGTGCCAGTAGTATAGATCTATCCAATCAGCCCCAGCATTTT
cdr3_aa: CASSIDLSNQPQHF

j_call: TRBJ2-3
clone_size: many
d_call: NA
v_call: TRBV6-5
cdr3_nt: TGTGCCAGCAGTTACTCGCCAGGCACAGATACGCAGTATTTT
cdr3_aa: CASSYSPGTDTQYF

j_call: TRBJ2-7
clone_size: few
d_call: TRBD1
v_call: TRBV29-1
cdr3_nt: TGCAGCGTTGCGGGACAGGCGGCGTACGAGCAGTACTTC
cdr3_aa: CSVAGQAAYEQYF

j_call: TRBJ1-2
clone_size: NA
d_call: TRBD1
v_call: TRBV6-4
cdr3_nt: TGTGCCAGCAGCCCTACAGGGGTAGGCTATGGCTACACCTTC
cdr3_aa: CASSPTGVGYGYTF

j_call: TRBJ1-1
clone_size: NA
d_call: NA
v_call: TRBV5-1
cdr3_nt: TGCGCCAGCAGCTGGGGCTTTGGGAACACTGAAGCTTTCTTT
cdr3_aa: CASSWGFGNTEAFF

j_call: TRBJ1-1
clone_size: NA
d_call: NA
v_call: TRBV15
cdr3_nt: TGTGCCACCAGCAGAGGAGGGCAGGGGTCAGCAGCTTTCTTT
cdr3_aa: CATSRGGQGSAAFF

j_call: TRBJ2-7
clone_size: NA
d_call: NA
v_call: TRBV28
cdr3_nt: TGTGCCAGCAGGGCGGCAGGGGAATCCTACGAGCAGTACTTC
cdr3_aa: CASRAAGESYEQYF

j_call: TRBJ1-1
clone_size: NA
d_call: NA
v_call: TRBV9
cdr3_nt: TGTGCCAGCGTCGGAGGAATGGGTGAAGCTTTCTTT
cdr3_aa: CASVGGMGEAFF

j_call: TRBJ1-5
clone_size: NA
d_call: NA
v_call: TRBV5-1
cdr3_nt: TGCGCCAGCAGCTTGGTCGCAGGTGAAAATCAGCCCCAGCATTTT
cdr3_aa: CASSLVAGENQPQHF

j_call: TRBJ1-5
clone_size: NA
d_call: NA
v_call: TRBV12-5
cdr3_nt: TGTGCTAGTGGTTTGAACCGAGCGGCTCAGCCCCAGCATTTT
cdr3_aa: CASGLNRAAQPQHF

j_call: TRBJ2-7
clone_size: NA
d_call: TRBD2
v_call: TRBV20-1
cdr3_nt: TGCAGTGCTAGTGGTGTAGCGGGGACCTACGAGCAGTACTTC
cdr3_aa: CSASGVAGTYEQYF

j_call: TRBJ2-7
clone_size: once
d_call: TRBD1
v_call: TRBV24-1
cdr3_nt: TGTGCCACCAGTGATCCCTCGGGACAGGACGAGCAGTACTTC
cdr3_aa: CATSDPSGQDEQYF

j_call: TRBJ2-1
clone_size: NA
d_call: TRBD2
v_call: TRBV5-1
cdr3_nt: TGCGCCAGCACCCTCCCTCGCGGGGGGGAGGGAAATGAGCAGTTCTTC
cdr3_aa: CASTLPRGGEGNEQFF

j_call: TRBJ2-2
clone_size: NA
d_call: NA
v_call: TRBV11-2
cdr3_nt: TGTGCCAGCAGCTTTCGCGGGGTACCCGGGGAGCTGTTTTTT
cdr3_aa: CASSFRGVPGELFF